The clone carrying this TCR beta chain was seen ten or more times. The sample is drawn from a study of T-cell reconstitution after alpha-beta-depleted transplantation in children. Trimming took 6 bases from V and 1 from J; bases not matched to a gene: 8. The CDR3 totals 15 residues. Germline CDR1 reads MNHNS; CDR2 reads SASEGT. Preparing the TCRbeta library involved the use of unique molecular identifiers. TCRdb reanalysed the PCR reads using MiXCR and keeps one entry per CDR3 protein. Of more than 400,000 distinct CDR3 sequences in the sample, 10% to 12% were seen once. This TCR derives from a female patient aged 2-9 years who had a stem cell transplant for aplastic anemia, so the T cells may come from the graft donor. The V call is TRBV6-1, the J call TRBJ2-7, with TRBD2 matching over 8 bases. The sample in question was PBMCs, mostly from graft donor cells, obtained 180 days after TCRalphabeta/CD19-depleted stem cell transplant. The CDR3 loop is CASSRRASGSYEQYF. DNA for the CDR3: TGTGCCAGCAGCCGTAGGGCTAGCGGGTCCTACGAGCAGTACTTC.